The entry that follows covers one T cell receptor beta chain sequence. What it binds is unknown. The sample belongs to a study of regulatory T cells in long-lasting Graves disease. The overall study: Recently diagnosed Graves' patients had received antithyroid drugs for under 3 months.

Points from the study as a whole: Persistent Graves' patients had lower TCR diversity than newly diagnosed ones.

Arm-PCR of CDR3 regions and iRepertoire HTBI primers were used to build TCR beta libraries. In the original analysis: Identification of gene segments yielded more than 60 TRBV and 14 TRBJ across samples. A single record per CDR3 protein comes from TCRdb applying MiXCR to the multiplex PCR reads. The V and J calls follow TCRdb's processing rather than the paper's. The sample records about 520,000 distinct CDR3 sequences, more than 10% being singletons. Time point: newly diagnosed GD, antithyroid drugs for less than 3 months. TCR sequences were obtained from RNA taken from PBMCs. These data were also filed under a second study, of T cells in Graves' hyperthyroidism and ophthalmopathy.

The sample was peripheral blood mononuclear cells (PBMCs), taken at new diagnosis, from a patient treated with antithyroid drugs. The clonotype originates from a woman aged 25 to 45 with Graves disease.

The CDR3 loop reads CASSQVQGKNQPQHF. The CDR3 nucleotides read TGCGCCAGCAGCCAAGTACAGGGTAAGAATCAGCCCCAGCATTTT. This rearrangement joins TRBV4-1 to TRBJ1-5; the D gene is possibly TRBD1 (6 bases). The V gene lost 1 base and the J gene lost 4 bases, with 11 bases spanning the gap. Germline V gene data show CDR1 as MGHRA and CDR2 as YSYEKL. The CDR3 loop spans 15 amino acids.